This entry lists 24 T cell receptor beta chains sequenced from one sample in a study of blood T cell repertoires in COVID-19 (dated by TCRdb to 2018 to 2020). Library method: the immunoSEQ multiplex PCR assay. TCRdb's version of the immuneACCESS table is confined to in-frame rearrangements and falls short of the full clone set. An unresolved V gene accounts for under half of the shortfall where checked; the remainder is of unknown origin. Counted in this sample were about 140,000 clones; more than 65% of them appeared once. Of the sample, 9.5% to 13% falls within the top ten clones. The specimen was peripheral blood. The receptor set was obtained from a man aged 55 to 70 with active or convalescent COVID-19.

The chain is built from TRBV11-2 and TRBJ2-3, with 8 nucleotides matching TRBD2. The CDR3 has 15 amino acids. V was pared by 2 bases and J by 8 bases, with 9 bases of the junction left unmatched. Per germline, CDR1 SGHAT and CDR2 FQNNGV. The CDR3 DNA sequence: TGTGCCAGCAGCTTACAGGGACTAGTTTTGGTTACGCAGTATTTT. As protein: CASSLQGLVLVTQYF.

V gene TRBV29-1 combines with J gene TRBJ2-3; D is unclear. Trimming shortened V by 5 bases and J by 5 bases, and 11 bases separated the two germline ends. This CDR3 is 12 amino acids long. Germline V gene lookup returns CDR1 SQVTM and CDR2 ANQGSEA. The CDR3 DNA follows: TGCAGCGTTTCCGCTGTGAGAGATACGCAGTATTTT. This codes for CSVSAVRDTQYF.

The chain carries TRBV27 and TRBJ1-1, with TRBD1 matching 9 bases. The germline V gene encodes CDR1 MNHEY and CDR2 SMNVEV (reference sequence). After removal of 4 bases from V and 4 bases from J, the junction contained 10 bases not matched to a gene. The CDR3 is 16 residues long. The chain's CDR3 is CASSSGQGPLLTEAFF. The CDR3 DNA follows: TGTGCCAGCAGTTCGGGACAGGGACCCCTGCTCACTGAAGCTTTCTTT.

The V and J genes are TRBV28 and TRBJ1-2, with 8 bases identical to TRBD1. Germline V lookup: CDR1 MDHEN, CDR2 SYDVKM. The CDR3 is 14 residues long. V shed 6 bases and J 8 bases; nucleotides not matched to a gene: 11. The CDR3 sequence: CASSRRIGQGGYTF. In DNA form, the CDR3 reads TGTGCCAGCAGCCGGCGGATTGGACAGGGCGGCTACACCTTC.

The chain has TRBV9 and TRBJ1-2, with D possibly matching TRBD1 (6 bases). CDR3 length: 16 residues. CDR1 and CDR2 (germline): SGDLS, YYNGEE. Trimming left V 1 base short and J 4 bases short, with 17 bases between. CDR3 nucleotide sequence: TGTGCCAGCAGCGTAAGCCGAAAAATACAGGGCTATGGCTACACCTTC. Protein sequence: CASSVSRKIQGYGYTF.

The genes are TRBV10-3 and TRBJ2-7, with D possibly TRBD2 on 6 matching bases. Trimming removed 2 bases at V and 3 bases at J, with 8 bases between. The CDR3 length is 13 residues. Germline CDR1 and CDR2: ENHRY and SYGVKD. The CDR3 protein is CAISEVEGYEQYF. The CDR3 DNA reads as TGTGCCATCAGTGAGGTGGAGGGCTACGAGCAGTACTTC.

The rearrangement uses TRBV27 and TRBJ2-7; tentatively, D is TRBD2 (7 bases). Deletions cut 3 bases from V and 2 bases from J, with 14 bases between. In germline, CDR1 is MNHEY, CDR2 SMNVEV (reference sequence). The CDR3 is 15 amino acids. Here the CDR3 reads CASSFSRGAPYEQYF. CDR3 nucleotides: TGTGCCAGCAGTTTTTCCCGGGGGGCCCCCTACGAGCAGTACTTC.

This chain joins TRBV19 and TRBJ1-2, with 7 bases identical to TRBD1. From germline, CDR1 is LNHDA and CDR2 SQIVND (reference sequence). Germline trimming cut 0 bases from V and 3 bases from J; bases unmatched to any gene: 10. The CDR3 sequence is 17 residues long. Here the CDR3 DNA reads TGTGCCAGTAGTATAGAGGCCCGGACAGGCGCCTACTATGGCTACACCTTC. This translates into CASSIEARTGAYYGYTF.

V usage is TRBV24-1 and J usage is TRBJ2-1, with 13 bases that match TRBD2. Germline values: CDR1 KGHDR, CDR2 SFDVKD. V was pared by 5 bases and J by 1 base, with 4 bases of the junction left unmatched. The CDR3 spans 17 residues. The CDR3 is CATSGGLAGVSYNEQFF. The CDR3 DNA is TGTGCCACCAGTGGCGGACTAGCGGGAGTTTCCTACAATGAGCAGTTCTTC.

V usage is TRBV5-8 and J usage is TRBJ2-3, with D uncertain. V lost 0 bases to trimming and J lost 2 bases, with 10 bases between them. The CDR3 has 15 residues. Germline V gives CDR1 SGHTS, CDR2 YDEGEE. The CDR3 nucleotides are TGTGCCAGCAGCTTGGTTGGCAAGTTCACAGATACGCAGTATTTT. Translated: CASSLVGKFTDTQYF. The full variable domain, with the rest looked up from reference TRBV5-8 and TRBJ2-3, is EAGVTQSPTHLIKTRGQQATLRCSPISGHTSVYWYQQALGLGLQFLLWYDEGEERNRGNFPPRFSGRQFPNYSSELNVNALELEDSALYLCASSLVGKFTDTQYFGPGTRLTVL.

V is TRBV30 and J is TRBJ1-1; D gene ambiguous. The germline V and J ends were trimmed by 8 bases and 5 bases, with 27 bases remaining between them. The CDR3 spans 16 residues. The V gene's germline CDR1 is GTSNPN and CDR2 SVGIG (reference sequence). CDR3 nucleotides: TGTGCCGTTAAGTGGCCTCAAAACTGGGCAAGTACTGAAGCTTTCTTT. Its translation: CAVKWPQNWASTEAFF.

V usage is TRBV25-1 and J usage is TRBJ1-5; D uncertain. The CDR3 is made up of 14 amino acids. V was clipped by 4 bases and J by 0 bases, with 7 bases between them. The germline V gene encodes CDR1 MGHDK and CDR2 SYGVNS. The CDR3 sequence: CASSVGGSNQPQHF. DNA for the CDR3: TGTGCCAGCAGTGTAGGCGGTAGCAATCAGCCCCAGCATTTT.

This chain connects TRBV11-3 to TRBJ1-1; tentative D call: TRBD1 (5 bases). The germline CDR1 and CDR2 sequences are SGHNT and YENEEA. The CDR3 spans 13 residues. The germline V and J ends were trimmed by 5 bases and 1 base, with 8 bases remaining between them. For the CDR3, the DNA is TGTGCCAGCAGCCTACAGGCGAACACTGAAGCTTTCTTT. Translating it yields CASSLQANTEAFF.

The J gene is TRBJ1-2, the V gene TRBV14; the match to TRBD1 covers 9 bases. There are 13 residues in the CDR3. V gave up 5 bases and J gave up 6 bases; unmatched junction bases: 4. CDR1 and CDR2 from the germline V gene are SGHDN and FVKESK. CDR3 sequence: CASSSGQGHGYTF. In DNA form, the CDR3 reads TGTGCCAGCAGCTCGGGACAGGGTCATGGCTACACCTTC.

V and J are TRBV10-1 and TRBJ2-1, with 7 nucleotides matching TRBD1. V lost 2 bases and J lost 10; bases outside the gene matches: 8. CDR1 WNHNN and CDR2 SYGVQD come from the germline V gene (reference sequence). The CDR3 loop spans 14 amino acids. The CDR3 region is CASSEQGQSREQFF. CDR3 nucleotides: TGCGCCAGCAGTGAGCAGGGACAGTCCAGAGAGCAGTTCTTC.

This clone was recorded once. V usage is TRBV13 and J usage is TRBJ2-3; weak D call: TRBD1 (5 bases). The ends were cut back, 1 base at V and 8 bases at J, with 25 bases in the middle. Per the germline V gene, CDR1 is PRHDT and CDR2 is FYEKMQ (reference sequence). The CDR3 has 18 residues. The CDR3 nucleotides read TGTGCCAGCAGCTTAGCCAATCCTCGGACCCAGGGCAGTGGTACGCAGTATTTT. Protein product: CASSLANPRTQGSGTQYF.

The CDR3 DNA reads as TGTGCCAGCAGTTTTGGGGGCGAGGCTTTCTTT. The encoded protein is CASSFGGEAFF. J is TRBJ1-1 and V is TRBV12-3 or TRBV12-4, with a tentative D call TRBD1 (6 bases). V was pared by 3 bases and J by 11 bases, with 10 bases between. This CDR3 is 11 amino acids long.

The rearrangement links TRBV3-1 (or the pseudogene TRBV3-2) to TRBJ2-1, with 8 nucleotides matching TRBD2. Germline-derived CDR1 and CDR2 are LGHDT and YNNKEL (reference sequence). The CDR3 has 15 amino acids. J was trimmed by 10 bases and V by 0 bases; bases with no gene match: 8. CDR3 sequence reads: CASSQDGRASGEQFF. The CDR3 bases are TGTGCCAGCAGCCAAGACGGGAGGGCTAGCGGAGAGCAGTTCTTC.

This rearrangement joins TRBV19 to TRBJ2-1; 9 bases align to TRBD2. The CDR3 has 15 residues. CDR1 LNHDA and CDR2 SQIVND come from the germline V gene (reference sequence). V shed 3 bases, J shed 8 bases, and the junction held 8 bases outside the gene matches. CDR3 amino acids: CASSIYSGSTYEQFF. The CDR3 coding sequence is TGTGCCAGTAGTATTTATAGCGGGAGCACCTATGAGCAGTTCTTC.

This clone was picked up a small number of times. V usage is TRBV19 and J usage is TRBJ2-7, with D maybe TRBD2 (6 bases). Germline V lookup: CDR1 LNHDA, CDR2 SQIVND (reference sequence). The CDR3 runs 14 residues. V dropped 3 bases and J dropped 3 bases, with 12 bases sitting between them. CDR3 in DNA: TGTGCCAGTAGTATCGGCGGGACTGGCTACGAGCAGTACTTC. Translating gives CASSIGGTGYEQYF.

The J gene is TRBJ1-2, the V gene TRBV29-1; weak D call: TRBD1 (5 bases). This CDR3 spans 11 amino acids. Germline CDR1 SQVTM, CDR2 ANQGSEA. The germline V and J ends were trimmed by 7 bases and 3 bases, with 9 bases remaining between them. CDR3 loop: CSAQGYYGYTF. The CDR3 DNA reads as TGCAGCGCTCAGGGATACTATGGCTACACCTTC.

In its sample, this clone was seen once. The chain recombines TRBV2 with TRBJ1-4; possibly TRBD1 for D (6 bases). CDR3 length: 14 amino acids. V was cut by 1 base and J by 10 bases, with 13 bases left in between. CDR1 SNHLY and CDR2 FYNNEI come from the germline V gene. The CDR3 nucleotides read TGTGCCAGCAGTGAAGGGACAGCAATTCCAAAACTGTTTTTT. It translates to CASSEGTAIPKLFF.

This clone was seen only once. The chain is built from TRBV19 and TRBJ2-3, with TRBD1 matching 9 bases. The length of the CDR3 is 15 residues. The J segment lost 3 bases and the V segment lost 5 bases, leaving 6 bases of the junction unmatched. CDR1 and CDR2 from the germline V gene are LNHDA and SQIVND (reference sequence). This chain's CDR3 is CASSRGTGRTDTQYF. For the CDR3, the DNA is TGTGCCAGTAGTCGTGGGACAGGGAGAACAGATACGCAGTATTTT.

The V gene is TRBV19, the J gene TRBJ1-5; D call uncertain. Germline V gene sequence: CDR1 LNHDA, CDR2 SQIVND (reference sequence). Deletions cut 8 bases from V and 4 bases from J, with 15 bases between. The CDR3 is 14 amino acids. The CDR3 loop reads CASYLAGGNQPQHF. CDR3 nucleotides: TGTGCCAGTTACTTAGCAGGCGGGAATCAGCCCCAGCATTTT. Full variable domain (missing parts from reference TRBV19 and TRBJ1-5): DGGITQSPKYLFRKEGQNVTLSCEQNLNHDAMYWYRQDPGQGLRLIYYSQIVNDFQKGDIAEGYSVSREKKESFPLTVTSAQKNPTAFYLCASYLAGGNQPQHFGDGTRLSIL.